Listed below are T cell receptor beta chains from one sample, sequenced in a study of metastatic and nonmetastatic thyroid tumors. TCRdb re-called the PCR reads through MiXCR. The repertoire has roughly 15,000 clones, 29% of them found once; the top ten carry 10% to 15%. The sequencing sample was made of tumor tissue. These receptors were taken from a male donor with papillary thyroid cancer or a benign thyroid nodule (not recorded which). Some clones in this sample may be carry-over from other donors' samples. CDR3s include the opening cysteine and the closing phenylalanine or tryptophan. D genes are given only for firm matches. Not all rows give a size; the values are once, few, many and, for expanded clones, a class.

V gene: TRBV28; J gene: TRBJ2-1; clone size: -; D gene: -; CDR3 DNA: TGTGCCAGCAGTTTTCAGACCCATGAGCAGTTCTTC; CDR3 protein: CASSFQTHEQFF
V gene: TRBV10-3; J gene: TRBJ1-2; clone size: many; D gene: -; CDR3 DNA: TGTGCCATCAGTCGCCAGGGCGACTACTATGGCTACACCTTC; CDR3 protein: CAISRQGDYYGYTF
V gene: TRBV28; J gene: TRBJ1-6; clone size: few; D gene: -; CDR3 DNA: TGTGCCAGCAGGGTCCGAAATAATTCACCCCTCCACTTT; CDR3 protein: CASRVRNNSPLHF
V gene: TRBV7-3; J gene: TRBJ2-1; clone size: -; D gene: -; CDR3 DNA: TGTGCCAGCAGCTTATCAGGGCCTTCCAATGAGCAGTTCTTC; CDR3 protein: CASSLSGPSNEQFF
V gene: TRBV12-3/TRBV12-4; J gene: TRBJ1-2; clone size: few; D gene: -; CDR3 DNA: TGTGCCAGCAGCATAGCCGGACCCTTCTATGGCTACACCTTC; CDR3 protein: CASSIAGPFYGYTF
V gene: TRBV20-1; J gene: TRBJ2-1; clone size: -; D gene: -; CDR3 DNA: TGCAGTGCTAGAGAAGCGGTACTGGCCTACAATGAGCAGTTCTTC; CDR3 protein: CSAREAVLAYNEQFF
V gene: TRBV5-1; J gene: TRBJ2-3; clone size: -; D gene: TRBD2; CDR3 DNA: TGCGCCAGCAGCTTGGACGGGCGGGGGGCCATAGATACGCAGTATTTT; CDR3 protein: CASSLDGRGAIDTQYF
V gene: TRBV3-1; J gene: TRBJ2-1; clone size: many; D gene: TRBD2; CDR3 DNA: TGTGCCAGCACTCTGCTAGCGGGCCACAATGAGCAGTTCTTC; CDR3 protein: CASTLLAGHNEQFF
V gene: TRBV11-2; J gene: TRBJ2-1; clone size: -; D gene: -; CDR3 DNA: TGTGCCAGCAGACAGGGCTCCTACAATGAGCAGTTCTTC; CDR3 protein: CASRQGSYNEQFF
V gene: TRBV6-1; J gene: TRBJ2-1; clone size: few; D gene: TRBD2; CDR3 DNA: TGTGCCAGCAGGAAGGCCGGACTAGCGGTTAACAATGAGCAGTTCTTC; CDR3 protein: CASRKAGLAVNNEQFF
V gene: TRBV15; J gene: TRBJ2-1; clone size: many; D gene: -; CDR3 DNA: TGTGCCACCAGCAGAGGAAGGGTAGCAGGTTTGGATGAGCAGTTCTTC; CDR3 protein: CATSRGRVAGLDEQFF
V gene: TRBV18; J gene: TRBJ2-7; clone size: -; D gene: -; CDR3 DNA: TGTGCCAGCTCACCACAGGGGACCTACGAGCAGTACTTC; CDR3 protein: CASSPQGTYEQYF
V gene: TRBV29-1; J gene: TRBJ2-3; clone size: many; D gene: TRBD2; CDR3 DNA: TGCAGCACTAGCGGGAGAGGCACAGATACGCAGTATTTT; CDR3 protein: CSTSGRGTDTQYF
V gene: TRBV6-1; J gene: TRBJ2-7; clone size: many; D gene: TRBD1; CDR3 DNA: TGTGCCAGCAGACCCGGGACAGGGGGGGGGGAGCAGTACTTC; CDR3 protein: CASRPGTGGGEQYF
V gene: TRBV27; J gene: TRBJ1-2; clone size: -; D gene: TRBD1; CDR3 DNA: TGTGCCAGCAGTTCTGGACAGGGACGACGTGGCTACACCTTC; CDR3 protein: CASSSGQGRRGYTF
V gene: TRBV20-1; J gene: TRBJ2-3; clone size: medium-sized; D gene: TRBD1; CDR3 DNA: TGCAGTGCCCCTTCGACAGGGGCTATCACAGATACGCAGTATTTT; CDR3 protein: CSAPSTGAITDTQYF
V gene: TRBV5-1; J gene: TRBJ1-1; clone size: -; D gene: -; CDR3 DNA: TGCGCCAGCAGCTTGGAAGCGCGGAACACTGAAGCTTTCTTT; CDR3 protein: CASSLEARNTEAFF
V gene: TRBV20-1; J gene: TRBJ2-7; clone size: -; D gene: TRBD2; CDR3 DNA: TGCAGTGCTAGAGATGACGAGACTAGCGGGCTCTACGAGCAGTACTTC; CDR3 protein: CSARDDETSGLYEQYF
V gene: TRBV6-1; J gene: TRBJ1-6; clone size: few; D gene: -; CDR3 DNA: TGTGCCAGCAGTGATTGGCAGGGGCATAATTCACCCCTCCACTTT; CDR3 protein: CASSDWQGHNSPLHF
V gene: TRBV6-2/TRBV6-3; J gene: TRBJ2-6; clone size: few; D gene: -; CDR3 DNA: TGTGCCACCAGTGGGGGCTTTTCTGGGGCCAACGTCCTGACTTTC; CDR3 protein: CATSGGFSGANVLTF
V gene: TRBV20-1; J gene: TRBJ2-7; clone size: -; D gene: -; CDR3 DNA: TGCAGTGCTCCCATTGACCGGGGACCCTCCTACGAGCAGTACTTC; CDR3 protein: CSAPIDRGPSYEQYF
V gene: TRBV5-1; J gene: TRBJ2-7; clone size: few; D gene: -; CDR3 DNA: TGCGCCAGCAGCGAGACCACCTACGAGCAGTACTTC; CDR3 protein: CASSETTYEQYF
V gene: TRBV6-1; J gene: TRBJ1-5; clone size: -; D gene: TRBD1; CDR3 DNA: TGTGCCAGCGGTCTCTCCCGACAGGGATCACAGCCCCAGCATTTT; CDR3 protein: CASGLSRQGSQPQHF
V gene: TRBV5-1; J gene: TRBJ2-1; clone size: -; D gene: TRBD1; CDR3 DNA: TGCGCCAGCAGCTCTTCACCGGGACAGGCCAACAATGAGCAGTTCTTC; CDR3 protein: CASSSSPGQANNEQFF
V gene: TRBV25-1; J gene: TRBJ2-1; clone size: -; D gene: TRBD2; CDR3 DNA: TGTGCCAGCAGTGAATCCTCTAGCGGATACAATGAGCAGTTCTTC; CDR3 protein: CASSESSSGYNEQFF
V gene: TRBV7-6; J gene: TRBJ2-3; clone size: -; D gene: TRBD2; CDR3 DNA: TGTGCCAGCAGCTTAGTGGGGGGGAGCACAGATACGCAGTATTTT; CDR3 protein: CASSLVGGSTDTQYF
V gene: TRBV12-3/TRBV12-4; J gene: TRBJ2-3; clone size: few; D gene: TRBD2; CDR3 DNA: TGTGCCAGCAGTTTCCAGGGACTAGCGGGAGGGCCGAGAGATACGCAGTATTTT; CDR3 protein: CASSFQGLAGGPRDTQYF
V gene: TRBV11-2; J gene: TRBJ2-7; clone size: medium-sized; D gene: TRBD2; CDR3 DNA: TGTGCCAGCAGCTCCGGACTAGCGGGAGTGGGTGAGCAGTACTTC; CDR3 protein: CASSSGLAGVGEQYF
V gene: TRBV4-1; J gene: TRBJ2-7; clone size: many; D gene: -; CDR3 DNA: TGCGCCAGCAGCCAAGATAACGTGGGGCACTACGAGCAGCACTTC; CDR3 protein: CASSQDNVGHYEQHF
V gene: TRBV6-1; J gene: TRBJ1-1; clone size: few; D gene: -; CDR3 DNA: TGTGCCAGCATCGAAAGTCTCAGCCGGGGGGGGGACACTGAAGCTTTCTTT; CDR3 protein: CASIESLSRGGDTEAFF
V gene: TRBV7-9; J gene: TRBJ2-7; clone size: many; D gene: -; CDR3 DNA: TGTGCCAGCAGCTTAGCGGGAATCTACGAGCAGTACTTC; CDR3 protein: CASSLAGIYEQYF
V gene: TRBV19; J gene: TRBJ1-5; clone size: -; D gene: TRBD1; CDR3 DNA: TGTGCCAGTAGTATCGGTGACAGGGGGCCTCAGCCCCAGCATTTT; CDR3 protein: CASSIGDRGPQPQHF
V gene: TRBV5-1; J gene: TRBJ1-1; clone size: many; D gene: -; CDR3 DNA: TGCGCCAGCAGCTGGACCGGAATGAACACTGAAGCTTTCTTT; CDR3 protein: CASSWTGMNTEAFF
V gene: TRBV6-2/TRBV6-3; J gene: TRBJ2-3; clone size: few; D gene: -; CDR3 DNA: TGTGCCAGCGGGGTAAGGCAGGCAAAGACAGATACGCAGTATTTT; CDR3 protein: CASGVRQAKTDTQYF
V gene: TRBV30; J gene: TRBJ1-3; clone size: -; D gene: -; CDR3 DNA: TGTGCCCCGAGGTCAGGGTTAAGTCGCGGCTCTGGAAACACCATATATTTT; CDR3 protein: CAPRSGLSRGSGNTIYF
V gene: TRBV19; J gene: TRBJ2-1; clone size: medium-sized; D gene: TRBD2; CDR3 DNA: TGTGCCAGTACCTGGACTAGCAACGATGAGCAGTTCTTC; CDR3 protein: CASTWTSNDEQFF
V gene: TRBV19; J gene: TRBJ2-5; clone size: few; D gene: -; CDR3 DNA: TGTGCCAGCGGGACACGCGCGGAGACCCAGTACTTC; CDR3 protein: CASGTRAETQYF
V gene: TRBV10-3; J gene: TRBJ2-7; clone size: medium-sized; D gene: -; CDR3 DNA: TGTGCCATCGGGGGAGCCTACGAGCAGTACTTC; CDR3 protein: CAIGGAYEQYF
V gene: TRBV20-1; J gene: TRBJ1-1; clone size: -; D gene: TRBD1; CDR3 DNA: TGCAGTGCTAGAGATATAGGACAGGGGAACACTGAAGCTTTCTTT; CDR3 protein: CSARDIGQGNTEAFF
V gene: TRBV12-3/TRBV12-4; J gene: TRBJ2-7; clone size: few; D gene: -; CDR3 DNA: TGTGCCAGCAGTTTAGGTAGTCTGGTTTTGGGCTACGAGCAGTACTTC; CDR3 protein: CASSLGSLVLGYEQYF
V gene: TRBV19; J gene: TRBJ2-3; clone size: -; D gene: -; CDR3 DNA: TGTGCCAGTAGTATAGACGGCGGCTACACAGATACGCAGTATTTT; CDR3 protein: CASSIDGGYTDTQYF
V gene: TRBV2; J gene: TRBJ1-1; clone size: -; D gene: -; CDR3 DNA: TGTGCCGGCGACTCAGGGGTGCCGTTCACTGAAGCTTTCTTT; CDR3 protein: CAGDSGVPFTEAFF
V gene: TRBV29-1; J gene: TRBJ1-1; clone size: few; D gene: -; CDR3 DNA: TGCAGCGTTGAGTTGGGGGCAGGCACTGAAGCTTTCTTT; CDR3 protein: CSVELGAGTEAFF
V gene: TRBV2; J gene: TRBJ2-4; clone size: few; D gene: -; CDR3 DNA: TGTGCCAGCAGGGCCCGGGACACCCCTATTCAGTACTTC; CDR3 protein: CASRARDTPIQYF
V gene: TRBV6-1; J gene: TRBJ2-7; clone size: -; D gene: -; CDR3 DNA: TGTGCCAGCGGAACCTACGAGCAGTACTTC; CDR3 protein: CASGTYEQYF
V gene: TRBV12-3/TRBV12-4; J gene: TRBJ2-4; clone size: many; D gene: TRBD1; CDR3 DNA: TGTGCCAGCCCTACATACTTACAGGGGGGCAAAAACATTCAGTACTTC; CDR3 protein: CASPTYLQGGKNIQYF
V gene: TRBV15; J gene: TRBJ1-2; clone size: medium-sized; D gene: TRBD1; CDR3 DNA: TGTGCCACCAGCAGGTGGACAGGGGGCCTTGGCTACACCTTC; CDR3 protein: CATSRWTGGLGYTF
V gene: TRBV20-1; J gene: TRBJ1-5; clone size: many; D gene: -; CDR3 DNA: TGCAGTGCTAGCGCCATCGCTAGCAATCAGCCCCAGCATTTT; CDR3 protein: CSASAIASNQPQHF
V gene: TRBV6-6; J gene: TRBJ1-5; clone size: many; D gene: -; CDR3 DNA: TGTGCCAGCAGTTACTCAGGCCAACAGGGTCAGCCCCAGCATTTT; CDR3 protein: CASSYSGQQGQPQHF
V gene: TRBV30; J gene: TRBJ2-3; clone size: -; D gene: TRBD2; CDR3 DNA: TGTGCCTGGAAACGAAGCGGGGGCACAGATACGCAGTATTTT; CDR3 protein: CAWKRSGGTDTQYF
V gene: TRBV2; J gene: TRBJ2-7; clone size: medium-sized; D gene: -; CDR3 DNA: TGTGCCAGCAGTGAAGTAGTTAGCGGCTACGAGCAGTACTTC; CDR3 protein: CASSEVVSGYEQYF
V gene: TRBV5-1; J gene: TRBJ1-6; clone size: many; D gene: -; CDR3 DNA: TGCGCCAGCAGCTTGGGGAGTGATGGTTCACCCCTCCACTTT; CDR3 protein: CASSLGSDGSPLHF